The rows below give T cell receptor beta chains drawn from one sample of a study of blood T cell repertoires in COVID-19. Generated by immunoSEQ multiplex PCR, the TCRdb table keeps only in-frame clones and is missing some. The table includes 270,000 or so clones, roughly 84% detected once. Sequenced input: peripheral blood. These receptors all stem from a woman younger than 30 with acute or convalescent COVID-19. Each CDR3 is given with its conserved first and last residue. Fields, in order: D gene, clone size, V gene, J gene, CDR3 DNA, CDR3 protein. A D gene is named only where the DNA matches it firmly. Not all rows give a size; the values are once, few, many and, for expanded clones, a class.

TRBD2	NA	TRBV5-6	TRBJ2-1	TGTGCCAGCAGCCGACGGCCTAGCGGGAGCGATGAGCAGTTCTTC	CASSRRPSGSDEQFF
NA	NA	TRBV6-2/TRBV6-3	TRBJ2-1	TGTGCCAGCAGTTACCCAGGACTTACCGTTAGCTACAATGAGCAGTTCTTC	CASSYPGLTVSYNEQFF
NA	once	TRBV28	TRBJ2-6	TGTGCCAGCACTGGGCCAGGGGGGAGGTCTGGGGCCAACGTCCTGACTTTC	CASTGPGGRSGANVLTF
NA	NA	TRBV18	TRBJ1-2	TGTGCCAGCTCACCCGAGGGTCATCCCTATGGCTACACCTTC	CASSPEGHPYGYTF
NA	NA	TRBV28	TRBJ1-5	TGTGCCAGCAGTTTGGGTACAGATAATCAGCCCCAGCATTTT	CASSLGTDNQPQHF
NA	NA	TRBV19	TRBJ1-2	TGTGCCAGTAGTTTAACAGGTGCAGGCTACACCTTC	CASSLTGAGYTF
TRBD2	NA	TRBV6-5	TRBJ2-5	TGTGCCAGCAGGACTAGCGGAGAGACCCAGTACTTC	CASRTSGETQYF
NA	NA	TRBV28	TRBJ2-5	TGTGCCAGCAGTTTTTTTAAGTTATTGGGCCCCGGGAAAGAGACCCAGTACTTC	CASSFFKLLGPGKETQYF
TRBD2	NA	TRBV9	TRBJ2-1	TGTGCCAGCAGCTCAACAGCGGGACTAGCGGGAGTGCAGTTCTTC	CASSSTAGLAGVQFF
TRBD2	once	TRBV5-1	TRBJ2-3	TGCGCCAGCAGCTTGGCAGCCCTAGCGGGTCGCACAGATACGCAGTATTTT	CASSLAALAGRTDTQYF
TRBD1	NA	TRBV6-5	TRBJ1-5	TGTGCCAGCAGTTATTCCAGGACAGGGGGAGATTGGCCCCAGCATTTT	CASSYSRTGGDWPQHF